Each of the 9 T cell receptor beta chains below was sequenced from the same sample in a study of blood T cell repertoires in COVID-19. Profiling relied on immunoSEQ multiplex PCR, and the TCRdb table lists in-frame clones only, not all of them. The top ten hold approximately 2% of the sample, which has about 300,000 clones, 75% to 90% seen once. Material: peripheral blood. All receptors come from a man aged 18 to 35 with active or convalescent COVID-19.

The V gene is TRBV7-6, the J gene TRBJ2-7, with 7 nucleotides matching TRBD1. Germline V CDR1 and CDR2: SGHVS, FNYEAQ. V was pared by 3 bases and J by 6 bases, with 5 bases of the junction left unmatched. This CDR3 is built from 13 residues. Here the CDR3 DNA reads TGTGCCAGCAGCTTGAACAGGGGTGGCGAGCAGTACTTC. It is translated as CASSLNRGGEQYF.

The chain uses TRBV15 and TRBJ2-2, with TRBD2 matching 8 bases. CDR3 length equals 17 residues. Germline V gene data show CDR1 as LNHNV and CDR2 as YYDKDF (reference sequence). V shed 2 bases, J shed 5 bases, and the junction held 10 bases outside the gene matches. CDR3 sequence reads: CATSRTSGGASTGELFF. The CDR3 nucleotides are TGTGCCACCAGCAGAACCTCCGGGGGGGCGAGTACCGGGGAGCTGTTTTTT.

The chain has TRBV10-3 and TRBJ2-3; 9 bases match TRBD2. The CDR3 covers 16 residues. The V gene end was trimmed by 6 bases and the J gene end by 4 bases; junction bases not matched to a gene: 11. Germline loops: CDR1 ENHRY, CDR2 SYGVKD. DNA for the CDR3: TGTGCCATCAGCCCTGCTAGCGGGGTGACCGCAGATACGCAGTATTTT. Translation gives CAISPASGVTADTQYF.

The rearrangement links TRBV7-8 to TRBJ1-6; tentatively, D is TRBD1 (6 bases). The CDR3 runs 13 residues. V lost 5 bases, J lost 14 bases, and 16 bases lay in between. Germline V gives CDR1 SGHVS, CDR2 FQNEAQ. The CDR3 sequence: CASSPVGAGALHF. The CDR3 DNA is TGTGCCAGCAGCCCGGTAGGGGCAGGGGCCCTCCACTTT.

This clone was observed a few times. The DNA of the CDR3 is TGTGCCAGCAGCTTCAAAGACAGGGGAGCTAATGAAAAACTGTTTTTT. Its protein is CASSFKDRGANEKLFF. The gene calls are TRBV5-6 and TRBJ1-4; 8 bases fit TRBD1. This CDR3 spans 16 amino acids. Germline assignment: CDR1 SGHDT and CDR2 YYEEEE. Germline trimming cut 2 bases from V and 3 bases from J; bases unmatched to any gene: 6. Using reference TRBV5-6 and TRBJ1-4 for the parts outside the CDR3, the full variable domain is DAGVTQSPTHLIKTRGQQVTLRCSPKSGHDTVSWYQQALGQGPQFIFQYYEEEERQRGNFPDRFSGHQFPNYSSELNVNALLLGDSALYLCASSFKDRGANEKLFFGSGTQLSVL.

The chain uses TRBV7-8 and TRBJ2-5; D remains ambiguous. There are 13 residues in the CDR3. Germline-derived CDR1 and CDR2 are SGHVS and FQNEAQ. Trimming removed 1 base at V and 5 bases at J, with 8 bases between. CDR3 DNA sequence: TGTGCCAGCAGCTTAGGCCCCGGGGAGACCCAGTACTTC. Amino acid sequence: CASSLGPGETQYF.

This clone occurred once. The gene calls are TRBV5-5 and TRBJ2-3; 7 bases match TRBD2. Germline V gene lookup returns CDR1 SGHKS and CDR2 YYEKEE (reference sequence). The length of the CDR3 is 17 residues. The V gene end was trimmed by 5 bases and the J gene end by 2 bases; junction bases not matched to a gene: 14. CDR3 DNA sequence: TGTGCCAGCAGATACCAACCGGGACTATCTTACACAGATACGCAGTATTTT. Residues: CASRYQPGLSYTDTQYF.

The chain couples TRBV27 to TRBJ1-5; D gene unclear. CDR3 size: 13 residues. The V gene's germline CDR1 is MNHEY and CDR2 SMNVEV (reference sequence). The V end lost 3 bases, the J end lost 0 bases, and 3 bases lay between the germline ends. This CDR3 reads CASSFNSNQPQHF. CDR3 in DNA: TGTGCCAGCAGTTTTAATAGCAATCAGCCCCAGCATTTT.

The rearrangement links TRBV9 to TRBJ2-2, with TRBD2 matching over 11 bases. Germline values: CDR1 SGDLS, CDR2 YYNGEE. The V segment lost 3 bases and the J segment 3 bases; nucleotides outside the gene matches: 4. The CDR3 consists of 16 residues. CDR3 in DNA: TGTGCCAGCAGCGCCGGGACTAGCGGTTACACCGGGGAGCTGTTTTTT. Its protein is CASSAGTSGYTGELFF.